This TCR beta chain was captured in a study of T-cell reconstitution after alpha-beta-depleted transplantation in children. Findings of the study overall: Several hundred rapidly expanded clones from non-depleted graft cells reportedly supplied alpha-beta T cells about two months post-transplant.

It was with unique molecular identifiers that the TCRbeta library was prepared. TCRdb passed the PCR reads through MiXCR, listing each CDR3 protein once. The sample records around 580,000 distinct CDR3 sequences, about 23% being singletons. The CDR3 totals 15 residues. Germline V gene sequence: CDR1 SGHRS, CDR2 YFSETQ. V lost 4 bases and J lost 3; bases outside the gene matches: 8. This clonotype was detected a few times. Its antigen is still unknown. The TCR originated in a boy younger than two who had a stem cell transplant for acute myeloid leukemia, so the T cells may come from the graft donor. The material sequenced was PBMCs, mostly from graft donor cells, taken 360 days after TCRalphabeta/CD19-depleted stem cell transplant. The V and J genes are TRBV5-1 and TRBJ1-1; 8 bases fit TRBD1. The CDR3 nucleotides are TGCGCCAGCAGCGCCCGACAGGGGCAGGACACTGAAGCTTTCTTT. This codes for CASSARQGQDTEAFF.